One and the same sample provided the 3 T cell receptor beta chains below, sequenced in a study of monozygotic twins with inflammatory bowel disease. Reanalyzing the 5' RACE reads, TCRdb keeps one entry per CDR3 protein, without DNA. The table lists over 110,000 distinct CDR3 sequences. Sequencing was done on a sample of blood. The receptors here all came from a human donor with ulcerative colitis or Crohn's disease, or a healthy co-twin of an affected twin (not recorded which).

This chain links TRBV5-1 with TRBJ1-5. The CDR3 contains 14 residues. Germline V CDR1 and CDR2: SGHRS, YFSETQ. The chain's CDR3 is CASSLGGSNQLQHF. Full variable domain (rest looked up from reference TRBV5-1 and TRBJ1-5): KAGVTQTPRYLIKTRGQQVTLSCSPISGHRSVSWYQQTPGQGLQFLFEYFSETQRNKGNFPGRFSGRQFSNSRSEMNVSTLELGDSALYLCASSLGGSNQLQHFGDGTRLSIL.

The chain combines TRBV6-2 or TRBV6-3 with TRBJ2-7; as DNA is missing, the TRBD2 call by TCRdb cannot be tested. CDR1 MNHEY and CDR2 SVGEGT come from the germline V gene. CDR3 length equals 18 residues. CDR3 residues: CASRPGLAGGIRLYEQYF.

The chain is built from TRBV18 and TRBJ2-3; as DNA is missing, the TRBD1 call by TCRdb cannot be tested. The CDR3 consists of 16 residues. CDR1 is KGHSH and CDR2 is LQKENI in the germline V gene. The CDR3 loop is CASSPRGAEPTDTQYF.